This T cell receptor beta chain originates from a study of read filtering for tumor transcriptome and immune sequencing. Overall study: Patients were about 17 male and approximately 15 female, mean age approximately 60 years, range 47 to 80.

The library was built from 400 to 500 ng RNA with molecular barcoded adaptors for alpha/delta and beta/gamma chains. TCRdb independently ran MiXCR on the reads; one entry per CDR3 protein. This sample has tens of thousands of distinct CDR3 sequences, with about 22% found just once. In this sample, this clonotype turned up once. Its target is unknown. Mismatch with germline at one junction end may stem from a read error. Whole-study findings and limits: Dropping single-read clonotypes raised IR-seq and RNA-seq shared-clonotype correlation. RNA-seq captured clonotypes less deeply and reliably than IR-seq.

CDR1 DFQATT and CDR2 SNEGSKA come from the germline V gene (reference sequence). CDR3 length equals 12 residues. The chain has TRBV20-1 and TRBJ2-2; D is possibly TRBD2 (6 bases). This receptor was taken from a donor aged 40 or older with multiple myeloma. Sequencing input: a population of CD138-negative cells sorted from bone marrow. The CDR3 sequence: CSASASGGELLF. The CDR3 nucleotides are TGCAGTGCTAGCGCTAGTGGAGGGGAGCTGCTTTTT.